The sequence of this T cell receptor beta chain was determined in a study of shared clonotypes between healthy human individuals. Germline V CDR1 and CDR2: SGHRS, YFSETQ. This CDR3 spans 15 amino acids. V was shortened by 0 bases and J by 0 bases, with 6 bases between the two germline ends. General observations from the study: Generation probabilities were higher for clonotypes shared across all four sorted-subset donors than for unshared ones.

From CD4+ cells came CD45RA+ naive and CD45RA-negative memory subsets. Remarks on this clone: Its target is unknown. With a much larger clone just one base away, this may be a read error. The same CDR3 also results from other DNA sequences found in this sample.

Assay: immunoSEQ multiplex PCR; the TCRdb copy retains only in-frame clones and omits some. The data show 1,500,000 or so clones, 98% seen once. This sequence joins TRBV5-1 and TRBJ2-2; TRBD1 might be the D (5 bases). The clonotype comes from a man aged 25-45 years in good health. The sample comprised naive CD4+ T cells sorted from blood. Subset noted: CD45RA+ positively selected. In DNA, the CDR3 is TGCGCCAGCAGCTTGGGGACACCGAACACCGGGGAGCTGTTTTTT. Protein product: CASSLGTPNTGELFF.